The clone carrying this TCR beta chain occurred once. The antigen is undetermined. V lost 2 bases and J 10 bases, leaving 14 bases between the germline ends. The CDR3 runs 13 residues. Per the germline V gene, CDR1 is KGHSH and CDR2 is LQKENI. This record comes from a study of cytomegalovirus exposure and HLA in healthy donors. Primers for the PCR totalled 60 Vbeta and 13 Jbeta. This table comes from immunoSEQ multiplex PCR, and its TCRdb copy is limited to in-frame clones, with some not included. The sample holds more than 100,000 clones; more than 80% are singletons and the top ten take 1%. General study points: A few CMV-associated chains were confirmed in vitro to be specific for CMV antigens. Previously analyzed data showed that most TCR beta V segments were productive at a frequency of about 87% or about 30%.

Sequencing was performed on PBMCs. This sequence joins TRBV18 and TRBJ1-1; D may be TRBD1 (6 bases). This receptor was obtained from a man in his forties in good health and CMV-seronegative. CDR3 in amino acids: CASSPGQGLGAFF. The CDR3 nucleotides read TGTGCCAGCTCACCAGGGCAGGGGTTGGGAGCTTTCTTT.